This TCR beta chain was sequenced for a study of identical twins. For this clonotype: Antigen unknown.

TCRdb ran MiXCR on the 5' RACE reads and lists one entry per CDR3 protein. This sample has approximately 250,000 distinct CDR3 sequences, with under 8.5% found just once. The CDR3 length is 17 residues. V lost 7 bases to trimming and J lost 1 base, with 18 bases between them. From germline, CDR1 is KGHDR and CDR2 SFDVKD. Study-wide points: Cord blood's abundant beta clonotypes had fewer insertions, unlike memory repertoires.

The sample was also reused in another study, on T cells expressing NK-cell markers. That report notes: In over 5 donors, dominant CD3+CD56+NKG2C+ clonotypes ranked among the top 10 CD8+ clonotypes. One observes that, in several donors, these clonotypes were also the leading ones within the CD3+CD56-NKG2C+ fraction.

This chain joins TRBV24-1 and TRBJ2-2; TRBD2 is a possible D gene (6 bases). Sequences were obtained from CD8+ T cells sorted from blood. This sequence was found in a woman aged 18-30 years in good health. CDR3 residues: CATRGDFSDLNTGELFF. The CDR3, as DNA: TGTGCCACCAGAGGGGACTTCTCCGACCTGAACACCGGGGAGCTGTTTTTT.